Below are 9 T cell receptor beta chains sequenced from a single sample in a study of sequential checkpoint blockade in melanoma. Treatment of the sample: randomized to nivolumab then ipilimumab (arm A) or the reverse (arm B). TCRdb's table, derived via immunoSEQ multiplex PCR, lists solely in-frame clones and lacks some. Of 15,000 to 20,000 clones in the sample, about 80% were seen once. Material: CD8+ T cells sorted from blood (inferred from file names), obtained from a patient given nivolumab and ipilimumab in sequence. Receptors were obtained from a human donor with melanoma.

The genes are TRBV7-9 and TRBJ2-7; 12 nucleotides match TRBD2. The CDR3 loop spans 16 amino acids. Germline values: CDR1 SEHNR, CDR2 FQNEAQ (reference sequence). With V trimmed by 4 bases and J by 2 bases, 6 bases remained unmatched. CDR3 sequence reads: CASSYFRTSGTYEQYF. Here the CDR3 DNA reads TGTGCCAGCAGCTATTTCCGGACTAGCGGGACCTACGAGCAGTACTTC.

The V call is TRBV6-6, the J call TRBJ2-7; TRBD2 aligns across 8 bases. V shed 5 bases and J 5 bases; nucleotides not matched to a gene: 8. Germline V CDR1 and CDR2: MNHNY, SVGAGI (reference sequence). The CDR3 totals 14 residues. The CDR3 is CASSTRTAGDEQYF. CDR3 nucleotide sequence: TGTGCCAGCAGTACCAGGACAGCGGGGGACGAGCAGTACTTC.

J is TRBJ1-2 and V is TRBV5-1; TRBD1 aligns across 9 bases. Germline CDR1 reads SGHRS; CDR2 reads YFSETQ. The CDR3 has 16 residues. The trim removed 4 bases at V and 7 bases at J, leaving 14 bases unmatched. DNA for the CDR3: TGCGCCAGCAGCGCCTTACAGGGGGCGGACTTGGGTGGCTACACCTTC. Its protein product is CASSALQGADLGGYTF.

The chain joins TRBV18 to TRBJ1-2; 9 nucleotides align to TRBD1. The CDR3 is 16 amino acids. The germline V gene has CDR1 KGHSH and CDR2 LQKENI. Germline trimming cut 2 bases from V and 2 bases from J; bases unmatched to any gene: 6. CDR3 loop: CASSPDGQGLNYGYTF. CDR3 sequence (DNA): TGTGCCAGCTCACCAGACGGACAGGGGTTAAACTATGGCTACACCTTC.

The chain combines TRBV6-1 with TRBJ2-1, with D maybe TRBD2 (5 bases). Germline CDR1 reads MNHNS; CDR2 reads SASEGT. The CDR3 length is 15 residues. The V end lost 6 bases, the J end lost 4 bases, and 16 bases lay between the germline ends. The CDR3 loop is CASSDFRGIYNEQFF. Written as DNA, the CDR3 is TGTGCCAGCAGCGATTTCCGGGGAATTTACAATGAGCAGTTCTTC.

The chain uses TRBV5-4 and TRBJ1-2; 7 bases line up with TRBD1. V lost 4 bases and J lost 5; bases outside the gene matches: 14. Germline CDR1 and CDR2: SGHNT and YYREEE (reference sequence). CDR3 length: 16 residues. In nucleotides, the CDR3 is TGTGCCAGCAGCCCGATAACAGGGGACCTTAAGTATGGCTACACCTTC. It specifies CASSPITGDLKYGYTF.

Notes on this clone: The same CDR3 can be traced to other DNA sequences in this sample. This chain links TRBV19 with TRBJ1-5; no firm D call. The germline gives CDR1 LNHDA, CDR2 SQIVND (reference sequence). Trimming left V 3 bases short and J 6 bases short, with 6 bases between. CDR3 size: 12 residues. The DNA of the CDR3 is TGTGCCAGTAGTATTGGAGCTCAGCCCCAGCATTTT. This encodes CASSIGAQPQHF.

The chain links TRBV6-6 to TRBJ1-1; perhaps TRBD1 as D (5 bases). Trimming took off 6 bases at V and 11 bases at J, with 13 bases between the two ends. CDR3 length equals 11 residues. Germline assignment: CDR1 MNHNY and CDR2 SVGAGI (reference sequence). The CDR3 reads CASSIGVRAFF. CDR3 DNA sequence: TGTGCCAGCAGCATAGGGGTAAGGGCTTTCTTT.

This rearrangement joins TRBV5-1 to TRBJ1-6, with 8 bases aligning to TRBD1. The germline CDR1 and CDR2 sequences are SGHRS and YFSETQ. V gave up 0 bases and J gave up 9 bases; unmatched junction bases: 8. The CDR3 is 16 amino acids. CDR3 sequence: CASSLAPQGAISPLHF. The CDR3 coding sequence is TGCGCCAGCAGCTTGGCCCCGCAGGGGGCAATTTCACCCCTCCACTTT.